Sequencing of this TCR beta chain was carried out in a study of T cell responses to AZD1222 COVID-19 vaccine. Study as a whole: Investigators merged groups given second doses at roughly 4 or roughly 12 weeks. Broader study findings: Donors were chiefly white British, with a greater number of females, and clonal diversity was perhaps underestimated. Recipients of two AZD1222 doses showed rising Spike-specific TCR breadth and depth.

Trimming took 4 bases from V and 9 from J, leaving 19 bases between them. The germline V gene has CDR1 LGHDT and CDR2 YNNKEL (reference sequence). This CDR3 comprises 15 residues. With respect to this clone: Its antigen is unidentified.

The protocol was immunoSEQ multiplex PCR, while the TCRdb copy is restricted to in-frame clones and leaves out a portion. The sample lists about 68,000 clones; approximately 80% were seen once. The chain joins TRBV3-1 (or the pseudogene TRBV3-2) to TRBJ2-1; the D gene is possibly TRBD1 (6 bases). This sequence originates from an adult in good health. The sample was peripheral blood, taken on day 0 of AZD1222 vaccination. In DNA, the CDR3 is TGTGCCAGCAGCCCGAACAGGGTGGTGGCAGGTGAGCAGTTCTTC. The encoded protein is CASSPNRVVAGEQFF.